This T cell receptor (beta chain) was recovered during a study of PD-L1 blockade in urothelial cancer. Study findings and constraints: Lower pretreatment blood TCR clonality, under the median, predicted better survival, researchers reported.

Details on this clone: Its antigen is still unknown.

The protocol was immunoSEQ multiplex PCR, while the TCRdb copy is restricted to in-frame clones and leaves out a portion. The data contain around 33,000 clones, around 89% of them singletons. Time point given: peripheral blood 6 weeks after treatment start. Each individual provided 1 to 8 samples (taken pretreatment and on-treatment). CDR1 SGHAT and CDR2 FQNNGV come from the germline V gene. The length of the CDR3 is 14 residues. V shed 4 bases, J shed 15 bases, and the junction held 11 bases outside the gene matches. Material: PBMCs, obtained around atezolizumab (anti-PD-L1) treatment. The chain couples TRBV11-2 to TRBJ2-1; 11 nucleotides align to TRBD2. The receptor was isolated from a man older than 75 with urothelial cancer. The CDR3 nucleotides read TGTGCCAGCAGCTATACTAGCGGGAGCCCCGGCGGGTTCTTC. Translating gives CASSYTSGSPGGFF.